Each of the 24 T cell receptor beta chains below was sequenced from the same sample in a study of blood T cell repertoires in COVID-19. Data came from immunoSEQ multiplex PCR; TCRdb stores just in-frame clones and leaves some out. The sample yields some 70,000 clones, around 86% seen once. Sequencing was done on a sample of peripheral blood. These receptors were taken from a woman aged 60-70 years with acute or convalescent COVID-19.

The genes are TRBV6-1 and TRBJ1-2; TRBD1 is a possible D gene (5 bases). The length of the CDR3 is 11 residues. Germline V gene data show CDR1 as MNHNS and CDR2 as SASEGT. The V end was cut by 1 base, the J end by 13 bases, with 10 bases between. The CDR3 DNA reads TGTGCCAGCAGTGAAGAGGGGCCCCCCACCTTC. As protein: CASSEEGPPTF.

The V gene is TRBV5-1, the J gene TRBJ1-1, with D tentatively TRBD1 (6 bases). The CDR3 contains 13 residues. In germline, CDR1 is SGHRS, CDR2 YFSETQ. V was shortened by 8 bases and J by 2 bases, with 13 bases between the two germline ends. For the CDR3, the DNA is TGCGCCAGTCTGGGGGCTCCAAACACTGAAGCTTTCTTT. Translation gives CASLGAPNTEAFF.

The rearrangement uses TRBV6-5 and TRBJ1-1; 7 bases align to TRBD1. The trim removed 5 bases at V and 0 bases at J, leaving 3 bases unmatched. The CDR3 contains 14 residues. Germline assignment: CDR1 MNHEY and CDR2 SVGAGI. The CDR3 loop reads CASSPGQLNTEAFF. The CDR3 coding sequence is TGTGCCAGCAGTCCGGGACAGTTGAACACTGAAGCTTTCTTT.

This sequence joins TRBV2 and TRBJ2-7, with D perhaps matching TRBD1 (6 bases). The germline CDR1 and CDR2 sequences are SNHLY and FYNNEI. V lost 5 bases and J lost 3, with 23 bases in between. This CDR3 contains 17 residues. In DNA form, the CDR3 reads TGTGCCAGCAGTCCCCCCGATGGACAGATTCGGAGCTACGAGCAGTACTTC. Translated: CASSPPDGQIRSYEQYF.

V gene TRBV4-2 combines with J gene TRBJ1-6; D possibly corresponds to TRBD1 (5 bases). This CDR3 has 15 residues. Germline CDR1 reads LGHNA; CDR2 reads YNFKEQ. Trimming pared 5 bases from V and 7 bases from J, leaving 15 bases between. The CDR3 DNA sequence: TGTGCCAGCAGCATAGGGGACTCAAACAATTCACCCCTCCACTTT. This gives the protein CASSIGDSNNSPLHF.

The chain is built from TRBV5-1 and TRBJ1-3; D is undetermined. Germline values: CDR1 SGHRS, CDR2 YFSETQ. The CDR3 loop spans 14 amino acids. V lost 0 bases, J lost 2 bases, and 6 bases lay in between. The DNA for the CDR3 is TGCGCCAGCAGCTTGGGAGTTGCTGGAAACACCATATATTTT. Translating it yields CASSLGVAGNTIYF. The full variable domain, completed using reference TRBV5-1 and TRBJ1-3, is KAGVTQTPRYLIKTRGQQVTLSCSPISGHRSVSWYQQTPGQGLQFLFEYFSETQRNKGNFPGRFSGRQFSNSRSEMNVSTLELGDSALYLCASSLGVAGNTIYFGEGSWLTVV.

This chain uses TRBV2 with TRBJ2-1, with 7 bases matching TRBD2. The CDR3 length is 15 residues. Germline values: CDR1 SNHLY, CDR2 FYNNEI. V gave up 6 bases and J gave up 2 bases; unmatched junction bases: 7. CDR3 region: CASSATSATYNEQFF. CDR3 bases: TGTGCCAGCAGCGCCACTAGCGCAACCTACAATGAGCAGTTCTTC. Using reference TRBV2 and TRBJ2-1 for the parts outside the CDR3, the full variable domain is EPEVTQTPSHQVTQMGQEVILRCVPISNHLYFYWYRQILGQKVEFLVSFYNNEISEKSEIFDDQFSVERPDGSNFTLKIRSTKLEDSAMYFCASSATSATYNEQFFGPGTRLTVL.

V gene TRBV7-2 combines with J gene TRBJ1-4, with 7 bases aligning to TRBD1. The CDR3 is 14 amino acids. The trim removed 6 bases at V and 8 bases at J, leaving 9 bases unmatched. Germline V CDR1 and CDR2: SGHTA, FQGNSA. CDR3 nucleotides: TGTGCCAGCAGTCCGACAGGGAGCGGAGAAAAACTGTTTTTT. Translating it yields CASSPTGSGEKLFF.

The chain carries TRBV6-5 and TRBJ1-2; a weak D match, TRBD1 (5 bases). CDR3 size: 14 residues. V lost 10 bases to trimming and J lost 2 bases, with 17 bases between them. The germline V gene encodes CDR1 MNHEY and CDR2 SVGAGI. CDR3 in amino acids: CAIKSQGTNYGYTF. The CDR3 nucleotides are TGTGCCATCAAGTCCCAGGGAACAAACTATGGCTACACCTTC.

In this sample, this clone turned up once. V is TRBV6-1 and J is TRBJ1-5, with D maybe TRBD1 (5 bases). Germline V gives CDR1 MNHNS, CDR2 SASEGT. The CDR3 contains 15 residues. V shed 2 bases and J shed 0 bases, with 8 bases lying between them. In DNA form, the CDR3 reads TGTGCCAGCAGTGAATTCAGGGATAGCAATCAGCCCCAGCATTTT. Protein sequence: CASSEFRDSNQPQHF.

The chain links TRBV28 to TRBJ2-3, with D possibly matching TRBD2 (6 bases). The germline V gene has CDR1 MDHEN and CDR2 SYDVKM. The CDR3 has 17 residues. Trimming stripped 2 bases from V and 3 bases from J, with 18 bases between. The CDR3 coding sequence is TGTGCCAGCAGTTTAAGGTGGGCGGGGCGACGAACAGATACGCAGTATTTT. Its translation is CASSLRWAGRRTDTQYF. Full variable domain (outside the CDR3, taken from reference TRBV28 and TRBJ2-3): DVKVTQSSRYLVKRTGEKVFLECVQDMDHENMFWYRQDPGLGLRLIYFSYDVKMKEKGDIPEGYSVSREKKERFSLILESASTNQTSMYLCASSLRWAGRRTDTQYFGPGTRLTVL.

The chain has TRBV6-5 and TRBJ1-6, with D uncertain. CDR3 length equals 12 residues. Germline V CDR1 and CDR2: MNHEY, SVGAGI. Trimming removed 7 bases from V and 8 bases from J, with 9 bases in between. CDR3 DNA: TGTGCCAGCAAAGGGCGGGATTCACCCCTCCACTTT. Its translation is CASKGRDSPLHF.

This sequence joins TRBV13 and TRBJ1-4, with 9 bases fitting TRBD1. From germline, CDR1 is PRHDT and CDR2 FYEKMQ (reference sequence). The V gene end was trimmed by 5 bases and the J gene end by 8 bases; junction bases not matched to a gene: 9. This CDR3 is built from 15 residues. This CDR3 reads CASSLSGTGSEKLFF. CDR3 bases: TGTGCCAGCAGCCTATCCGGGACAGGGAGCGAAAAACTGTTTTTT.

The chain has TRBV7-3 and TRBJ2-7; perhaps TRBD2 as D (5 bases). Trimming removed 1 base from V and 3 bases from J, with 10 bases in between. Germline assignment: CDR1 SGHTA and CDR2 FQGTGA. CDR3 length: 14 residues. CDR3 protein: CASSLSGSGYEQYF. Written as DNA, the CDR3 is TGTGCCAGCAGCTTAAGCGGGTCAGGCTACGAGCAGTACTTC. The complete variable domain, with remaining parts taken from reference TRBV7-3 and TRBJ2-7, reads GAGVSQTPSNKVTEKGKYVELRCDPISGHTALYWYRQSLGQGPEFLIYFQGTGAADDSGLPNDRFFAVRPEGSVSTLKIQRTERGDSAVYLCASSLSGSGYEQYFGPGTRLTVT.

The chain employs TRBV6-6 and TRBJ1-2; TRBD1 matches at 7 bases. This CDR3 has 15 amino acids. The J segment lost 4 bases and the V segment lost 7 bases, leaving 12 bases of the junction unmatched. Per the germline V gene, CDR1 is MNHNY and CDR2 is SVGAGI (reference sequence). In DNA form, the CDR3 reads TGTGCCAGCACCAATACAATACAGGGGTCCTATGGCTACACCTTC. Its protein is CASTNTIQGSYGYTF.

V usage is TRBV6-6 and J usage is TRBJ1-5, with 8 bases matching TRBD1. J gave up 2 bases and V 6 bases, and 3 bases lay outside the gene matches. This CDR3 is built from 14 residues. The V gene's germline CDR1 is MNHNY and CDR2 SVGAGI (reference sequence). CDR3: CASREDRGNQPQHF. The CDR3 bases are TGTGCCAGCAGGGAGGACAGGGGCAATCAGCCCCAGCATTTT.

This clone has just one count. The chain couples TRBV30 to TRBJ1-3; possible D gene TRBD1, 5 bases. The CDR3 consists of 16 residues. Germline assignment: CDR1 GTSNPN and CDR2 SVGIG (reference sequence). Trimming shortened V by 3 bases and J by 0 bases, and 15 bases separated the two germline ends. The CDR3 bases are TGTGCCTGGAGCAAATCCGGGACTCTCTCTGGAAACACCATATATTTT. Translating it yields CAWSKSGTLSGNTIYF.

This rearrangement joins TRBV5-1 to TRBJ2-7; D not certain. In germline, CDR1 is SGHRS, CDR2 YFSETQ. V was cut by 4 bases and J by 0 bases, with 8 bases left in between. The CDR3 totals 13 residues. The CDR3: CASSLRVSYEQYF. The CDR3, as DNA: TGCGCCAGCAGCCTCCGGGTCTCCTACGAGCAGTACTTC.

Comment on this clone: This same CDR3 is encoded by further DNA sequences in the sample. Here the CDR3 reads CASATGPSGNTIYF. The CDR3 region has the DNA TGTGCCAGTGCGACAGGGCCCTCTGGAAACACCATATATTTT. The V and J genes are TRBV7-2 and TRBJ1-3, with 7 nucleotides matching TRBD1. The CDR3 is 14 residues long. Germline-derived CDR1 and CDR2 are SGHTA and FQGNSA. The V segment lost 9 bases and the J segment 0 bases; nucleotides outside the gene matches: 5.

This clone appeared a single time. The chain combines TRBV3-1 (or the pseudogene TRBV3-2) with TRBJ1-3, with TRBD1 matching over 9 bases. The CDR3 is 15 residues long. The germline gives CDR1 LGHDT, CDR2 YNNKEL (reference sequence). The V segment lost 5 bases and the J segment 4 bases; nucleotides outside the gene matches: 6. In DNA form, the CDR3 reads TGTGCCAGCAGCTCACAGGGGGCGAGAGGAAACACCATATATTTT. Protein sequence: CASSSQGARGNTIYF.

The gene calls are TRBV11-2 and TRBJ2-7; unclear D gene. The V end was cut by 0 bases, the J end by 0 bases, with 6 bases between. The germline CDR1 and CDR2 sequences are SGHAT and FQNNGV. The CDR3 is 14 amino acids. The CDR3 nucleotides are TGTGCCAGCAGCTTAGAGCCCAGCTCCTACGAGCAGTACTTC. It is translated as CASSLEPSSYEQYF. The full variable domain, its missing parts supplied by reference TRBV11-2 and TRBJ2-7, is EAGVAQSPRYKIIEKRQSVAFWCNPISGHATLYWYQQILGQGPKLLIQFQNNGVVDDSQLPKDRFSAERLKGVDSTLKIQPAKLEDSAVYLCASSLEPSSYEQYFGPGTRLTVT.

The rearrangement links TRBV24-1 to TRBJ1-5; TRBD1 aligns across 9 bases. CDR3 length: 15 amino acids. After removal of 5 bases from V and 5 bases from J, the junction contained 6 bases not matched to a gene. Per the germline V gene, CDR1 is KGHDR and CDR2 is SFDVKD. The CDR3 loop reads CATSAGQGNDQPQHF. The CDR3 nucleotides read TGTGCCACCAGTGCGGGACAGGGTAACGATCAGCCCCAGCATTTT.

This sequence joins TRBV30 and TRBJ1-1, with D perhaps matching TRBD1 (5 bases). Germline values: CDR1 GTSNPN, CDR2 SVGIG (reference sequence). V was pared by 3 bases and J by 1 base, with 18 bases between. The CDR3 consists of 16 residues. CDR3 amino acids: CAWRVGGIRRNTEAFF. In DNA form, the CDR3 reads TGTGCCTGGAGGGTGGGGGGGATACGCAGGAACACTGAAGCTTTCTTT.

This clone was observed once. This chain joins TRBV6-6 and TRBJ2-7, with D perhaps matching TRBD1 (7 bases). Germline V gene data show CDR1 as MNHNY and CDR2 as SVGAGI (reference sequence). CDR3 length: 13 amino acids. Trimming removed 11 bases at V and 9 bases at J, with 23 bases between. The CDR3 spells CAVQGGSSALQYF. DNA for the CDR3: TGTGCCGTCCAGGGGGGTTCTAGCGCGCTGCAGTACTTC.